The T cell receptor (beta chain) under discussion was sequenced for a study of regulatory T cells in long-lasting Graves disease. About the study: Persistent Graves' disease denoted over 5 years of antithyroid drugs plus positive TSH receptor antibodies.

General study findings and limits: Newly diagnosed disease favored TRBV20-1 and TRBJ2-1 over persistent disease. Persistent patients had more shared public clonotypes (around 2,700) than new patients (just over 950).

This clonotype has more than one count but fewer than ten. The antigen remains unidentified. A read error may explain this, as a much larger clone is one base away. The conserved phenylalanine or tryptophan is not found at the CDR3 terminus, so this likely reflects a read error. The time point: persistent/refractory GD, antithyroid drugs over 5 years with positive TRAb. Generation of the TCR library employed RNA extracted from PBMCs. CDR1 is SGHAT and CDR2 is FQNNGV in the germline V gene. The CDR3 is made up of 11 amino acids. The V end was cut by 5 bases, the J end by 2 bases, with 3 bases between. Relying on iRepertoire HTBI primers and Arm-PCR of CDR3 regions, the team built TCR beta libraries. TCRdb recomputed calls from the multiplex PCR reads with MiXCR, one row per CDR3 protein. Found here are more than 350,000 distinct CDR3 sequences, around a fifth of them singletons; the top ten hold approximately 14%.

The chain employs TRBV11-2 and TRBJ2-5; unclear D gene. The receptor was isolated from a female donor with Graves disease. The sample in question was peripheral blood mononuclear cells (PBMCs), obtained when the disease was refractory, from a patient treated with antithyroid drugs. The CDR3 protein is CASSQQETQYL. For the CDR3, the DNA is TGTGCCAGCAGCCAACAAGAGACCCAGTACCTC.